Presented here are 14 T cell receptor beta chains from one specimen sequenced in a study of T cell responses to AZD1222 COVID-19 vaccine. The assay was immunoSEQ multiplex PCR, and TCRdb's table has in-frame clones only and misses some. This sample has 130,000 to 150,000 clones, with 85% to 95% found just once. Sequencing used peripheral blood, obtained after recovery from COVID-19. The receptor set was obtained from an adult who had recovered from COVID-19.

The gene calls are TRBV28 and TRBJ1-2; D remains ambiguous. The CDR3 length is 13 residues. Per germline, CDR1 MDHEN and CDR2 SYDVKM. V lost 2 bases and J lost 3, with 7 bases in between. The CDR3 sequence: CASSLVGDYGYTF. CDR3 coding DNA: TGTGCCAGCAGTTTAGTTGGAGACTATGGCTACACCTTC.

The chain joins TRBV6-1 to TRBJ2-1; 7 nucleotides agree with TRBD1. CDR1 MNHNS and CDR2 SASEGT come from the germline V gene. The CDR3 sequence is 16 residues long. Germline trimming cut 1 base from V and 1 base from J; bases unmatched to any gene: 4. CDR3 sequence (DNA): TGTGCCAGCAGTGAAGGAGGGGGCGGGTCCTACAATGAGCAGTTCTTC. Encoded protein: CASSEGGGGSYNEQFF.

The chain joins TRBV5-4 to TRBJ2-3; D not resolved. The CDR3 totals 13 residues. The V gene lost 0 bases and the J gene lost 8 bases, with 10 bases spanning the gap. Per germline, CDR1 SGHNT and CDR2 YYREEE (reference sequence). In DNA, the CDR3 is TGTGCCAGCAGCTTGGAAGGGTTTGGTACGCAGTATTTT. Its translation is CASSLEGFGTQYF.

The chain combines TRBV4-1 with TRBJ2-1; TRBD1 or TRBD2 may be the D gene (5 bases each). This CDR3 comprises 13 residues. Germline loops: CDR1 MGHRA, CDR2 YSYEKL. Trimming removed 0 bases at V and 6 bases at J, with 6 bases between. Here the CDR3 DNA reads TGCGCCAGCAGCCAAGAGGGACGCAATGAGCAGTTCTTC. This encodes CASSQEGRNEQFF.

The chain links TRBV15 to TRBJ2-6; 7 bases fit TRBD1. The CDR3 is 18 amino acids. CDR1 is LNHNV, CDR2 YYDKDF, per germline (reference sequence). Trimming at V came to 3 bases and at J to 0 bases, leaving 8 bases not matched to a gene. CDR3 DNA sequence: TGTGCCACCAGCAGTCCACAGGGGATCAGCTCTGGGGCCAACGTCCTGACTTTC. It encodes CATSSPQGISSGANVLTF. Full variable domain (remainder filled in from reference TRBV15 and TRBJ2-6): DAMVIQNPRYQVTQFGKPVTLSCSQTLNHNVMYWYQQKSSQAPKLLFHYYDKDFNNEADTPDNFQSRRPNTSFCFLDIRSPGLGDTAMYLCATSSPQGISSGANVLTFGAGSRLTVL.

Here the CDR3 DNA reads TGTGCCAGCAGTTACGCGACAGGGATCTCCTACGAGCAGTACTTC. As protein: CASSYATGISYEQYF. J is TRBJ2-7 and V is TRBV6-5; 7 bases are a match to TRBD1. Losses at the gene ends were 2 bases for V and 0 bases for J; bases not matched to a gene: 4. Germline V gene sequence: CDR1 MNHEY, CDR2 SVGAGI. This CDR3 is built from 15 residues.

V and J are TRBV27 and TRBJ1-2; 9 bases are a match to TRBD1. This CDR3 has 14 amino acids. Germline V gene lookup returns CDR1 MNHEY and CDR2 SMNVEV (reference sequence). Germline trimming cut 5 bases from V and 6 bases from J; bases unmatched to any gene: 7. CDR3 protein: CASSQYRGRDGYTF. CDR3 nucleotide sequence: TGTGCCAGCAGTCAGTACAGGGGGCGGGATGGCTACACCTTC.

V usage is TRBV5-1 and J usage is TRBJ2-1; D ambiguous. The germline V gene encodes CDR1 SGHRS and CDR2 YFSETQ. V lost 4 bases to trimming and J lost 0 bases, with 14 bases between them. The CDR3 contains 16 residues. Here the CDR3 reads CASSQSTPVSYNEQFF. CDR3 coding DNA: TGCGCCAGCAGCCAATCAACTCCCGTCTCCTACAATGAGCAGTTCTTC. The complete variable domain, with remaining parts taken from reference TRBV5-1 and TRBJ2-1, reads KAGVTQTPRYLIKTRGQQVTLSCSPISGHRSVSWYQQTPGQGLQFLFEYFSETQRNKGNFPGRFSGRQFSNSRSEMNVSTLELGDSALYLCASSQSTPVSYNEQFFGPGTRLTVL.

The chain joins TRBV7-6 to TRBJ2-5, with 9 bases aligning to TRBD2. The CDR3 is 20 amino acids. Germline V lookup: CDR1 SGHVS, CDR2 FNYEAQ. After removal of 5 bases from V and 5 bases from J, the junction contained 24 bases not matched to a gene. In nucleotides, the CDR3 is TGTGCCAGCAGCCCGATCCCTCCTGGGCTAGCGGGAAGTGGGCAGGAGACCCAGTACTTC. It is translated as CASSPIPPGLAGSGQETQYF. Filled out from reference TRBV7-6 and TRBJ2-5, the complete variable domain reads GAGVSQSPRYKVTKRGQDVALRCDPISGHVSLYWYRQALGQGPEFLTYFNYEAQQDKSGLPNDRFSAERPEGSISTLTIQRTEQRDSAMYRCASSPIPPGLAGSGQETQYFGPGTRLLVL.

The chain couples TRBV7-9 to TRBJ2-3; no firm D call. From germline, CDR1 is SEHNR and CDR2 FQNEAQ (reference sequence). The CDR3 consists of 16 residues. The ends were cut back, 4 bases at V and 0 bases at J, with 14 bases in the middle. The CDR3 sequence is CASSSGSVASTDTQYF. The CDR3 coding sequence is TGTGCCAGCAGCTCCGGTTCGGTGGCTAGCACAGATACGCAGTATTTT.

This chain uses TRBV6-5 with TRBJ1-3; D remains unclear. The CDR3 is 13 residues long. Trimming took 11 bases from V and 0 from J, leaving 11 bases between them. CDR1 and CDR2 (germline): MNHEY, SVGAGI. DNA for the CDR3: TGTGCCTCTCATCCGGGCTCTGGAAACACCATATATTTT. Its protein product is CASHPGSGNTIYF.

This chain joins TRBV30 and TRBJ1-1, with D tentatively TRBD1 (6 bases). There are 12 residues in the CDR3. V shed 2 bases and J shed 8 bases, with 12 bases lying between them. In germline, CDR1 is GTSNPN, CDR2 SVGIG (reference sequence). The CDR3 protein is CAWSLAGEEAFF. In DNA form, the CDR3 reads TGTGCCTGGAGTCTGGCAGGGGAAGAAGCTTTCTTT.

The chain recombines TRBV27 with TRBJ1-1, with TRBD1 matching over 10 bases. With 6 bases clipped from V and 6 bases from J, the junction kept 13 bases outside the gene matches. The germline CDR1 and CDR2 sequences are MNHEY and SMNVEV (reference sequence). This CDR3 is built from 16 residues. CDR3 amino acids: CASSRDRGLLRAEAFF. For the CDR3, the DNA is TGTGCCAGCAGCCGGGACAGGGGCCTCCTAAGAGCTGAAGCTTTCTTT.

The chain joins TRBV5-1 to TRBJ1-4; D call uncertain. Germline V gene lookup returns CDR1 SGHRS and CDR2 YFSETQ. V was cut by 1 base and J by 7 bases, with 11 bases left in between. CDR3 length: 14 residues. The CDR3 DNA is TGCGCCAGCAGCTTGAAAGGGTTGGGTGAAAAACTGTTTTTT. Its protein product is CASSLKGLGEKLFF.